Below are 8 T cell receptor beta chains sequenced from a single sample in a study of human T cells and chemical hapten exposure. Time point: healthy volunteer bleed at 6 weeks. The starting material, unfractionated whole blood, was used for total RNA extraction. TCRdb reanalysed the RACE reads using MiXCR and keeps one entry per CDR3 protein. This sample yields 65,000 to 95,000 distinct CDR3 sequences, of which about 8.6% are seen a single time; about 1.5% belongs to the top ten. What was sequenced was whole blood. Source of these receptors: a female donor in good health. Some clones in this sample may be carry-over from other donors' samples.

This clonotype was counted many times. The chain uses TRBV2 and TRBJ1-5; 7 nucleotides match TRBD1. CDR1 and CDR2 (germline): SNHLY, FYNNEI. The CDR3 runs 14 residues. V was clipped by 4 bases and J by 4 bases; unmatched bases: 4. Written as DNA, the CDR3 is TGTGCCAGCAGTGCACAGGGGTGGAATCAGCCCCAGCATTTT. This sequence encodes CASSAQGWNQPQHF. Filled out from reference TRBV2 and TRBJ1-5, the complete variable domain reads EPEVTQTPSHQVTQMGQEVILRCVPISNHLYFYWYRQILGQKVEFLVSFYNNEISEKSEIFDDQFSVERPDGSNFTLKIRSTKLEDSAMYFCASSAQGWNQPQHFGDGTRLSIL.

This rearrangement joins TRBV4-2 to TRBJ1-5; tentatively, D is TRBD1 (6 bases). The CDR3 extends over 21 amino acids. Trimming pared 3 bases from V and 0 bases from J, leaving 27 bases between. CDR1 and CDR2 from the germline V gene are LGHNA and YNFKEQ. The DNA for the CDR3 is TGTGCCAGCAGCCATCCAATCAGGGGCCTACCGAGCGGCTATAGCAATCAGCCCCAGCATTTT. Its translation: CASSHPIRGLPSGYSNQPQHF.

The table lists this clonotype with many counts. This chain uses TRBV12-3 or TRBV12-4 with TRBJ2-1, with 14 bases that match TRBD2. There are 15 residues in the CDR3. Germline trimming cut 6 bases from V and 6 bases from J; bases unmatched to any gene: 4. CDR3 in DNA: TGTGCCAGCAGCCCAGGGACTAGCGGGGGCAATGAGCAGTTCTTC. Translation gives CASSPGTSGGNEQFF.

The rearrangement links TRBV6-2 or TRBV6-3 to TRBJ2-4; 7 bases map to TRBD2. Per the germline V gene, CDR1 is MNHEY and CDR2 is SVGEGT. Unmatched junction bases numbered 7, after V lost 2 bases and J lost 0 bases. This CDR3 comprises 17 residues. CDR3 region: CASSYEGSGRAKNIQYF. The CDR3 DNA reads TGTGCCAGCAGTTACGAAGGTAGCGGGCGAGCCAAAAACATTCAGTACTTC.

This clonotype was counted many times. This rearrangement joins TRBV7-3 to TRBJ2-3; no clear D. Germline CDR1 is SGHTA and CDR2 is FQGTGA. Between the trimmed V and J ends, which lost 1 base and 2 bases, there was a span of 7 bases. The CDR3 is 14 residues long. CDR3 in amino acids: CASSLMGATDTQYF. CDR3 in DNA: TGTGCCAGCAGCTTAATGGGCGCCACAGATACGCAGTATTTT.

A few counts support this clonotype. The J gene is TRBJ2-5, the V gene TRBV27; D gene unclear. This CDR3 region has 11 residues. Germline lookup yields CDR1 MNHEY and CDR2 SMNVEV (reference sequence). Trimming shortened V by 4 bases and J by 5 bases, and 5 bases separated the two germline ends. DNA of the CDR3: TGTGCCAGCAGTTCCCTGGAGACCCAGTACTTC. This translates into CASSSLETQYF.

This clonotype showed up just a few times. The CDR3 region is CATSRRGGTGDVLTF. In DNA form, the CDR3 reads TGTGCCACCAGCAGGAGAGGTGGGACAGGGGATGTCCTGACTTTC. The chain has TRBV15 and TRBJ2-6, with 10 bases lining up with TRBD1. CDR1 is LNHNV, CDR2 YYDKDF, per germline (reference sequence). The V segment lost 3 bases and the J segment 13 bases; nucleotides outside the gene matches: 9. The CDR3 is 15 amino acids.

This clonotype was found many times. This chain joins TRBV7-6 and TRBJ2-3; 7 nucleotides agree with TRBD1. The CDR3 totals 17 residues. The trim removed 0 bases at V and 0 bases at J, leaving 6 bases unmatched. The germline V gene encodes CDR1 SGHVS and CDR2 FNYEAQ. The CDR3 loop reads CASSLARDSSSTDTQYF. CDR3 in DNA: TGTGCCAGCAGCTTAGCGAGGGACAGTTCTAGCACAGATACGCAGTATTTT.